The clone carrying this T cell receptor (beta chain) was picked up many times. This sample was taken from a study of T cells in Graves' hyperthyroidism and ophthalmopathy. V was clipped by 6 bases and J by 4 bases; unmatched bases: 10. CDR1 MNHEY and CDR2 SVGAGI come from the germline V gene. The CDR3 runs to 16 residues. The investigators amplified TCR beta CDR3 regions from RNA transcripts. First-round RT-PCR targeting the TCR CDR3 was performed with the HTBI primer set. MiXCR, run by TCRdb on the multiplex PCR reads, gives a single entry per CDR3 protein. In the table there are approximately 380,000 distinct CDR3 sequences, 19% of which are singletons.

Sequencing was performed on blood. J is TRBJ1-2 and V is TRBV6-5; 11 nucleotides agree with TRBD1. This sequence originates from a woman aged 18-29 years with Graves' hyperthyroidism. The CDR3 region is CASSVTWTGGSYGYTF. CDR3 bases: TGTGCCAGCAGCGTTACATGGACAGGGGGCAGCTATGGCTACACCTTC.